A selection of T cell receptor beta chains follows, all from one sample in a study of T cell responses to AZD1222 COVID-19 vaccine. Using immunoSEQ multiplex PCR, the repertoire was profiled, and TCRdb retains in-frame clones only, with some absent. The sample holds 70,000 to 95,000 clones; 91% are singletons and the top ten take more than 25%. Specimen: peripheral blood, collected 28 days after the second AZD1222 dose. The receptors here all came from an adult who received the AZD1222 COVID-19 vaccine. The CDR3 runs from the conserved cysteine through the conserved F or W. D genes are given only for firm matches. Clone size is shown for a subset of rows, as once, few, many or a class of expanded clone.

>14|TRBD1|.|TRBV5-8|TRBJ2-7
CASRAGQGPYEQYF
TGTGCCAGCAGGGCTGGACAGGGTCCTTACGAGCAGTACTTC
>12|.|.|TRBV28|TRBJ2-1
CASSYSRSEQFF
TGTGCCAGCAGTTACTCCCGTAGTGAGCAGTTCTTC
>11|.|.|TRBV30|TRBJ1-2
CAWTGAGGYTF
TGTGCCTGGACGGGGGCCGGCGGCTACACCTTC
>13|TRBD1|.|TRBV11-2|TRBJ1-2
CASRTGTANGYTF
TGTGCCAGCAGAACCGGGACAGCGAATGGCTACACCTTC
>14|TRBD1|.|TRBV12-5|TRBJ2-3
CASGPNRGTDTQYF
TGTGCTAGTGGTCCCAACAGGGGTACAGATACGCAGTATTTT
>14|.|.|TRBV9|TRBJ2-3
CASSVDQGTDTQYF
TGTGCCAGCAGCGTAGATCAGGGTACAGATACGCAGTATTTT
>15|.|.|TRBV5-8|TRBJ1-3
CASSLGQRYGNTIYF
TGTGCCAGCAGCTTGGGTCAGCGTTACGGAAACACCATATATTTT
>12|.|.|TRBV15|TRBJ1-2
CATSLRGSGYTF
TGTGCCACCAGCCTCCGGGGGAGTGGCTACACCTTC
>13|.|.|TRBV27|TRBJ1-5
CASSYRGNQPQHF
TGTGCCAGCAGTTACAGGGGCAATCAGCCCCAGCATTTT
>14|.|once|TRBV9|TRBJ2-2
CASKKGEVVGELFF
TGTGCCAGCAAGAAAGGGGAGGTGGTCGGGGAGCTGTTTTTT
>16|.|.|TRBV5-8|TRBJ2-5
CASSLVIRHLGETQYF
TGTGCCAGCAGCTTGGTTATCAGGCACCTCGGGGAGACCCAGTACTTC
>13|.|.|TRBV6-2/TRBV6-3|TRBJ2-2
CASSFGETGELFF
TGTGCCAGCAGTTTTGGAGAAACCGGGGAGCTGTTTTTT
>16|TRBD2|.|TRBV6-4|TRBJ2-1
CASSDSGLAGQRGQFF
TGTGCCAGCAGTGACTCAGGACTAGCGGGACAGAGGGGGCAGTTCTTC
>15|TRBD1|.|TRBV28|TRBJ1-2
CASTTQGQGGVGYTF
TGTGCCAGCACCACACAGGGACAGGGGGGTGTCGGCTACACCTTC
>12|.|.|TRBV14|TRBJ1-1
CASSQRNTEAFF
TGTGCCAGCAGCCAGCGGAACACTGAAGCTTTCTTT
>16|.|.|TRBV21-1|TRBJ2-7
CASSNRKDVGRPEQYF
TGTGCCAGCAGCAACCGGAAGGACGTAGGCCGGCCCGAGCAGTACTTC
>14|.|once|TRBV19|TRBJ1-6
CASSSRAGNSPLHF
TGTGCCAGTAGTTCCAGGGCTGGTAATTCACCCCTCCACTTT
>14|TRBD2|.|TRBV6-5|TRBJ2-7
CASRGAGGTYEQYF
TGTGCCAGCCGCGGGGCGGGAGGCACCTACGAGCAGTACTTC
>17|TRBD2|.|TRBV6-2/TRBV6-3|TRBJ2-3
CASSYFRSGGLTDTQYF
TGTGCCAGCAGTTACTTTAGAAGCGGGGGTCTCACAGATACGCAGTATTTT
>15|.|.|TRBV6-5|TRBJ2-7
CASSILTGTHYEQYF
TGTGCCAGCAGTATCCTAACGGGAACCCACTACGAGCAGTACTTC
>17|.|.|TRBV27|TRBJ2-3
CASSPTPWRDHTDTQYF
TGTGCCAGCAGCCCCACCCCGTGGCGGGATCACACAGATACGCAGTATTTT
>15|TRBD1|.|TRBV5-1|TRBJ2-2
CASTDQTGSSRELFF
TGCGCCAGCACCGACCAGACAGGGAGTTCTAGGGAGCTGTTTTTT
>15|.|.|TRBV9|TRBJ1-1
CASSVTGQANTEAFF
TGTGCCAGCAGCGTCACGGGACAAGCGAACACTGAAGCTTTCTTT
>15|TRBD2|.|TRBV27|TRBJ2-3
CASSLTLLDGRTQYF
TGTGCCAGCAGTCTAACTCTCCTTGACGGGAGGACGCAGTATTTT
>11|.|.|TRBV6-6|TRBJ2-2
CASSNTGELFF
TGTGCCAGCAGCAACACCGGGGAGCTGTTTTTT
>14|.|.|TRBV5-1|TRBJ1-1
CASSLGATVTEAFF
TGCGCCAGCAGCCTCGGGGCGACAGTTACTGAAGCTTTCTTT
>14|TRBD1|once|TRBV7-9|TRBJ2-7
CASSLGQVSYEQYF
TGTGCCAGCAGCCTTGGACAGGTCTCCTACGAGCAGTACTTC
>11|.|.|TRBV7-9|TRBJ2-7
CASTPGDEQYF
TGTGCCAGCACCCCAGGGGACGAGCAGTACTTC
>16|.|.|TRBV5-4|TRBJ2-2
CASRPYSGVGTGELFF
TGTGCCAGCAGGCCCTACTCGGGAGTGGGCACCGGGGAGCTGTTTTTT
>17|TRBD1|.|TRBV5-1|TRBJ1-2
CASHDLTQGITGYGYTF
TGCGCCAGCCATGACCTGACACAGGGGATTACCGGCTATGGCTACACCTTC
>15|TRBD1|.|TRBV19|TRBJ2-6
CASSTTGAGANVLTF
TGTGCCAGTAGTACCACAGGGGCCGGGGCCAACGTCCTGACTTTC
>14|.|.|TRBV19|TRBJ2-2
CASSRVFGPGELFF
TGTGCCAGTAGTAGGGTGTTTGGTCCCGGGGAGCTGTTTTTT
>13|.|.|TRBV6-5|TRBJ2-2
CASRDTVTGELFF
TGTGCCAGCAGGGATACAGTAACCGGGGAGCTGTTTTTT
>16|TRBD1|.|TRBV6-2/TRBV6-3|TRBJ1-6
CASSYSGTGLLSPLHF
TGTGCCAGCAGTTACTCCGGGACAGGGCTTCTCTCACCCCTCCACTTT
>14|.|once|TRBV6-5|TRBJ1-2
CASSYSSSTGGYTF
TGTGCCAGCAGTTACTCGTCTTCCACGGGGGGCTACACCTTC